One TCR beta chain is described in this entry. CDR1 and CDR2 from the germline V gene are KGHSH and LQKENI. The CDR3 runs 14 residues. The germline V and J ends were trimmed by 0 bases and 1 base, with 6 bases remaining between them. This sample was included in a study of shared clonotypes between healthy human individuals. Only in-frame clones appear in the TCRdb table, and some are missing; sequencing was by immunoSEQ multiplex PCR. The table has around 690,000 clones, 90% seen once. The chain combines TRBV18 with TRBJ1-2; unclear D gene. Sequencing was done on a sample of memory CD8+ T cells from PBMCs. The subset here: CD45RO+ cells pooled with CCR7-negative TemRA cells. This TCR came from a man aged 18 to 29 in good health. Some clones in this sample may be carry-over from other donors' samples. CDR3 residues: CASSPPGSNYGYTF. The CDR3 region has the DNA TGTGCCAGCTCACCACCGGGGAGTAACTATGGCTACACCTTC.